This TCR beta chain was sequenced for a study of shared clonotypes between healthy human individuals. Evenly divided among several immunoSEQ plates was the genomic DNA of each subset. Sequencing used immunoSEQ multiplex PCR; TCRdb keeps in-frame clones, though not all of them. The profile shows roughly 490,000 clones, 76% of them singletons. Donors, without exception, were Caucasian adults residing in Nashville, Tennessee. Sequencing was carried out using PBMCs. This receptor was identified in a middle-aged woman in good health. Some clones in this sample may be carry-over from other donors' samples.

The CDR3 sequence is CASSLDGSAYEQYF. CDR3 sequence (DNA): TGTGCCAGCAGCTTAGACGGGTCAGCCTACGAGCAGTACTTC. The rearrangement uses TRBV7-3 and TRBJ2-7, with D hard to call. Deletions cut 2 bases from V and 2 bases from J, with 10 bases between. Germline V lookup: CDR1 SGHTA, CDR2 FQGTGA. This CDR3 is 14 amino acids long.